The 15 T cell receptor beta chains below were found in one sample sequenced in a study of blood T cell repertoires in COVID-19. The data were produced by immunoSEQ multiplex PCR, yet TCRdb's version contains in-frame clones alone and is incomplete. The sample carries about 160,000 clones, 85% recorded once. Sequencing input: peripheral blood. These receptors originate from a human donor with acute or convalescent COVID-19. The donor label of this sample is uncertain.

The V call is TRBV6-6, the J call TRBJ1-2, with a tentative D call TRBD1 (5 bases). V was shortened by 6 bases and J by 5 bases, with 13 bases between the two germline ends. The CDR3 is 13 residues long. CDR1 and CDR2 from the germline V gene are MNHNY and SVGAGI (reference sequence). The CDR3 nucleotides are TGTGCCAGCAGCCCAACAGGTGAATATGGCTACACCTTC. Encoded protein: CASSPTGEYGYTF.

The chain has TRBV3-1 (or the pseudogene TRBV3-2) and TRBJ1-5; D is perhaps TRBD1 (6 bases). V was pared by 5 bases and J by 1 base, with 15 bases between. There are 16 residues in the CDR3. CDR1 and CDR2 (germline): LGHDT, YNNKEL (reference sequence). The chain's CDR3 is CASSDISTGSNQPQHF. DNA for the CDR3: TGTGCCAGCAGCGACATATCGACAGGAAGCAATCAGCCCCAGCATTTT.

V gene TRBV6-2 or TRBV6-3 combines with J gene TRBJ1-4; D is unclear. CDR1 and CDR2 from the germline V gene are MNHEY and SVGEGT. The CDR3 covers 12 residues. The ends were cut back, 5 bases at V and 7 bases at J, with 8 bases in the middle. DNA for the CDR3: TGTGCCAGCAGTCGGAGAGGTGAAAAACTGTTTTTT. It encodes CASSRRGEKLFF.

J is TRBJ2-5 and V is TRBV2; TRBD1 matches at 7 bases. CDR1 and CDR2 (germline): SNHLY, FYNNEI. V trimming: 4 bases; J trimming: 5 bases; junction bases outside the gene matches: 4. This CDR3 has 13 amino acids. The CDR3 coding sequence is TGTGCCAGCAGTGGACAGGGTGGCGAGACCCAGTACTTC. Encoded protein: CASSGQGGETQYF.

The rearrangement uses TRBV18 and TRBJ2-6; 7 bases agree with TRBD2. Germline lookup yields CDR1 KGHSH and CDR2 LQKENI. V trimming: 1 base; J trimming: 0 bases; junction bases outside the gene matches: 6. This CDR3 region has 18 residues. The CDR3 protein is CASSPQGGSLSGANVLTF. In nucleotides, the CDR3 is TGTGCCAGCTCACCACAGGGCGGGAGTCTCTCTGGGGCCAACGTCCTGACTTTC. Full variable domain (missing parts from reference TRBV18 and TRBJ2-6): NAGVMQNPRHLVRRRGQEARLRCSPMKGHSHVYWYRQLPEEGLKFMVYLQKENIIDESGMPKERFSAEFPKEGPSILRIQQVVRGDSAAYFCASSPQGGSLSGANVLTFGAGSRLTVL.

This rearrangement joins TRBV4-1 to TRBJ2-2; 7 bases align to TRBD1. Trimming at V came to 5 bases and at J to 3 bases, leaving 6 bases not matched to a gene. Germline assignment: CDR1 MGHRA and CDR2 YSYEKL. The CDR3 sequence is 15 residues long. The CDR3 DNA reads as TGCGCCAGCAGCAAGGGACAGTCAGACACCGGGGAGCTGTTTTTT. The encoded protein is CASSKGQSDTGELFF.

The CDR3 sequence is CASSDLRGVLTF. Written as DNA, the CDR3 is TGTGCCAGCAGCGACCTCCGAGGTGTCCTGACTTTC. The chain is built from TRBV28 and TRBJ2-6; D is uncertain. V was cut by 6 bases and J by 13 bases, with 13 bases left in between. Germline loops: CDR1 MDHEN, CDR2 SYDVKM. This CDR3 spans 12 amino acids.

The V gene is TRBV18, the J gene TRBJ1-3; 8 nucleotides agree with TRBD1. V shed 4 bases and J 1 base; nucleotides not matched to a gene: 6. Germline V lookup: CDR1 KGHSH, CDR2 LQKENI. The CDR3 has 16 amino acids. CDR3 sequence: CASSQGNRGSGNTIYF. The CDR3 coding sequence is TGTGCCAGCTCACAAGGGAACAGGGGGTCTGGAAACACCATATATTTT.

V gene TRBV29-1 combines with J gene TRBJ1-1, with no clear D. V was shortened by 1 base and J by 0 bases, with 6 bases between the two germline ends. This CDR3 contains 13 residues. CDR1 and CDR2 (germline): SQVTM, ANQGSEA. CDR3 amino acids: CSVEAGMNTEAFF. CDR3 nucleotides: TGCAGCGTTGAAGCTGGCATGAACACTGAAGCTTTCTTT.

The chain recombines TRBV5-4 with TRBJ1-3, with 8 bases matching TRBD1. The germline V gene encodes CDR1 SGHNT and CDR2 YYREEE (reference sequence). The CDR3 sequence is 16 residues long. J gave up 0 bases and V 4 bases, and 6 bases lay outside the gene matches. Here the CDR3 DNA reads TGTGCCAGCAGCGGGAACAGGGGGAGCTCTGGAAACACCATATATTTT. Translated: CASSGNRGSSGNTIYF.

The CDR3 DNA reads as TGTGCCAGCAGGGAGACGAGCTCCTATAATTCACCCCTCCACTTT. It is translated as CASRETSSYNSPLHF. The V gene is TRBV2, the J gene TRBJ1-6; no definite D call. The CDR3 totals 15 residues. CDR1 and CDR2 (germline): SNHLY, FYNNEI. V was clipped by 6 bases and J by 0 bases, with 9 bases between them.

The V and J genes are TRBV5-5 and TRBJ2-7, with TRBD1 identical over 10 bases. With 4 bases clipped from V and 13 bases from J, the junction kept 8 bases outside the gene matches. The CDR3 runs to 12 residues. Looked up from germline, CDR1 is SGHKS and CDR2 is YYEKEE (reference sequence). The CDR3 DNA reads TGTGCCAGCAGCCAGAGGGGGACAGGGGATTACTTC. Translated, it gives CASSQRGTGDYF.

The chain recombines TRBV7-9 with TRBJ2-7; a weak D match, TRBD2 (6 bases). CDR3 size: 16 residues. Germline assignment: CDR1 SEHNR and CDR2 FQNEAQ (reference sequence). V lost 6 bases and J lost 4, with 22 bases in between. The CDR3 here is CASSKRSAGFPYEQYF. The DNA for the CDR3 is TGTGCCAGCAGTAAAAGGTCAGCGGGCTTCCCTTACGAGCAGTACTTC.

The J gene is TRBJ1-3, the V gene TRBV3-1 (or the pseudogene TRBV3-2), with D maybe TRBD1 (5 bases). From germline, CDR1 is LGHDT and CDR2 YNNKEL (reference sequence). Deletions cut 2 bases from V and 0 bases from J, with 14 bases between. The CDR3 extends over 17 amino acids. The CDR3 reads CASSQRRGKSSGNTIYF. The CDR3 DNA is TGTGCCAGCAGCCAACGACGGGGGAAGAGCTCTGGAAACACCATATATTTT.

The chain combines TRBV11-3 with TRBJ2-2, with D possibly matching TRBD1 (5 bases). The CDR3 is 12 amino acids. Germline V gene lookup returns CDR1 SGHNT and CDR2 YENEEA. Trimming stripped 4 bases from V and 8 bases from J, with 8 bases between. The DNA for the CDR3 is TGTGCCAGCAGCTGGGGCGAGGGGGAGCTGTTTTTT. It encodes CASSWGEGELFF.